This T cell receptor (beta chain) was recovered during a study of shared clonotypes between healthy human individuals (dated by TCRdb to 2020 to 2021). Background for the entire study: The cohort included three men and a couple of women between 18 and 49 years of age. Between about 0.9 and 8.9 billion PBMCs per donor were obtained by leukapheresis. The study deeply sequenced blood TCR repertoires of about 5 healthy adults to estimate repertoire size and the extent of clonotype sharing between individuals. To increase sequencing depth and limit assay-specific biases, different laboratories used diverse techniques to prepare libraries and sequence TCR repertoires. For each donor, CD4 naive and CD4 memory were each given three plates, CD8 naive was given two plates, and CD8 memory was given one plate. Broad study findings and their caveats: Sampling was restricted to blood, and TCR repertoires in tissue are likely to differ from TCR repertoires in blood. Larger estimated clonotype richness was generally found for naive subsets than for memory subsets. Incomplete sequencing was indicated by rarefaction of sorted-subset datasets, despite the large sequencing depth. The small number of donors limited the genetic and exposure-history diversity represented. Pairwise subsampling indicated that sequencing depth was expected to affect the degree of clonotype sharing among donors. When four donors were compared, the shared fraction of clonotypes was around 5% for naive CD4, roughly 3.4% for naive CD8, 2.3% for memory CD4, and about 0.36% for memory CD8. Higher generation probabilities were observed for clonotypes shared by all four sorted-subset donors than for non-shared clonotypes.

TCR CDR3 regions were amplified from genomic DNA by multiplex PCR using the deep immunoSEQ assay. Genomic DNA extracted from each cell subset was distributed evenly over all wells of several immunoSEQ 96-well plates, and each plate served as one replicate. For sorted subsets, each replicate PCR was loaded with approximately 0.2 ug genomic DNA, equivalent to 30,000 to 35,000 T cell genomes. Purified libraries were quantified with a Qubit 3.0 fluorometer, sized on a Bioanalyzer 2100, and re-quantified with the KAPA Library Quantification kit. A separate single-read 150-cycle Illumina NextSeq 550 flow cell was used to sequence each immunoSEQ 96-well plate. The study's own analysis went as follows. Because only junctional sequences without quality scores were contained in the immunoSEQ output, filtering matching that applied to full-length reads could not be performed. Sequences were annotated with PyIR, a Python wrapper for IgBLAST v1.9, and V/J genes and CDR3 were assigned using IMGT germline references. Reads with weak V/J assignments (E-value above 1e-6), missing CDR3, stop codons, out-of-frame junctions, or ambiguous translated residues were removed. V3J clonotypes were defined as sequences sharing the same inferred V gene, J gene, and CDR3 amino acid sequence. Percentage overlap between repertoires was calculated by dividing the number of shared unique clonotypes by the size of the smaller repertoire. RTK rarefaction, the Chao1 estimator, and Recon v2.1 estimates of unobserved clonotypes were used to assess repertoire richness. Generation probabilities for all TCRbeta clonotypes obtained by the gDNA method from four donors were computed using OLGA. TCRdb carries this immuneACCESS record with in-frame sequences only. Its versions omit some clonotypes, under half of them owing to an unresolved V gene in the studies checked, with the rest unexplained. D and trimming come from the DNA, and the V and J calls and clone size come from that table. This sample holds approximately 2,300,000 clones; 85% to 95% were observed only once. Approximately 0.41% of the sample is in the top ten clones.

Donors were healthy HIV-negative adults with no recently reported acute infections or vaccinations. All donors were Caucasian adults living in Nashville, Tennessee, USA. CD4+ T cells were enriched through magnetic negative selection, after which naive cells were positively selected on CD45RA and the remaining negative fraction served as the memory subset. Blood was collected by leukapheresis, and PBMCs were isolated by Ficoll-Histopaque density gradient centrifugation and then cryopreserved in liquid nitrogen vapor phase. Analytical flow cytometry was used to check the purity and quantity of each magnetically sorted T cell population. Genomic DNA was isolated from every sorted fraction and measured by UV absorbance on a Nanodrop 2000c. CDR1 and CDR2, looked up from the germline V gene, are SGHTA and FQGTGA. The CDR3 runs 16 residues from the cysteine to the phenylalanine. Solely the CDR3 DNA is kept, with 48 bases framed from the first base. Here V drops 5 bases and J drops 5 bases, and the junction holds 6 bases not matched to any gene.

Comments on this clone: No antigen is known for it. No base qualities exist here, and no much larger clone lies one base off it.

Source material: naive CD4+ T cells from PBMCs. The cell subset or site label, as the study defines it: CD45RA+ positively selected. This sequence originates from a man aged 18 to 29 in good health. Some clones in this sample may be carry-over from other donors' samples. This sequence uses TRBV7-3 and TRBJ2-1; 13 junctional bases match TRBD2. DNA sequence: TGTGCCAGCAGCCCCGGACTAGCGGGAGCTGACAATGAGCAGTTCTTC. Its protein is CASSPGLAGADNEQFF.